One T cell receptor (beta chain) is described in this entry. What it binds is not known. This specimen comes from a study of beta chain features in type 1 diabetes. Whole-study findings and limits: Relative to healthy donors, patients appeared to have naive, central memory and Treg TCRB repertoires that were more similar. PCR might pick shorter templates more often, in the same way for patients and controls. Patients with Type 1 diabetes showed moderately but significantly shorter TCRB CDR3s in all four CD4+ subsets.

The entirety of the isolated RNA underwent reverse transcription, so expressed TCRB transcripts were sequenced. Average reads for naive, central memory and regulatory T cell samples were several million. TCRdb's table, derived via immunoSEQ multiplex PCR, lists solely in-frame clones and lacks some. The data hold about 160,000 clones, with 10% to 13% observed a single time. CDR1 and CDR2 (germline): SQVTM, ANQGSEA. This CDR3 spans 14 amino acids. This clonotype was sampled from a man aged 30 to 39 with type 1 diabetes. Sample: central memory CD4+ T cells from blood. The gene calls are TRBV29-1 and TRBJ2-1; TRBD2 is a possible D gene (5 bases). CDR3 loop: CTPEPGTVGYEQFF. The DNA for the CDR3 is TGCACCCCAGAACCGGGAACAGTGGGGTATGAGCAGTTCTTC.